Following are 10 T cell receptor beta chains from one sample sequenced in a study of CD4 and CD8 cells across lung adenocarcinoma regions. TCRdb re-derived calls from the PCR reads in MiXCR, one entry per CDR3 protein. The data show thousands of distinct CDR3 sequences, 40% to 50% seen once. The material sequenced was CD4+ T cells from the margin of a lung tumor. All receptors come from a female donor with lung adenocarcinoma. The CD4 and CD8 labels of this study may be unreliable.

In the case of this clonotype: Lacking the conserved final phenylalanine or tryptophan, this CDR3 likely reflects a read error. No DNA is shown, since the ends of the CDR3 on it are uncertain; the CDR3 is the one TCRdb lists. This chain uses TRBV15 with TRBJ2-3. Germline CDR1 reads LNHNV; CDR2 reads YYDKDF (reference sequence). The CDR3 spans 20 residues, counting both ends. The CDR3 reads CATNTRLIFVFLVETGFHHV.

This sequence joins TRBV15 and TRBJ2-2; 9 bases line up with TRBD1. V gave up 0 bases and J gave up 0 bases; unmatched junction bases: 2. The CDR3 has 17 amino acids. Germline CDR1 and CDR2: LNHNV and YYDKDF (reference sequence). The CDR3 sequence: CATSRDRDRANTGELFF. CDR3 coding DNA: TGTGCCACCAGCAGAGATAGGGACAGGGCGAACACCGGGGAGCTGTTTTTT. Complete variable domain (other parts from reference TRBV15 and TRBJ2-2): DAMVIQNPRYQVTQFGKPVTLSCSQTLNHNVMYWYQQKSSQAPKLLFHYYDKDFNNEADTPDNFQSRRPNTSFCFLDIRSPGLGDTAMYLCATSRDRDRANTGELFFGEGSRLTVL.

This clonotype was seen repeatedly, ten times or more. V and J are TRBV6-1 and TRBJ1-2; D not resolved. V lost 7 bases and J 0 bases, leaving 15 bases between the germline ends. CDR3 size: 15 residues. Germline CDR1 and CDR2: MNHNS and SASEGT. The CDR3 sequence: CASITRSSANYGYTF. The CDR3 DNA reads as TGTGCCAGCATCACCCGTTCCTCGGCTAACTATGGCTACACCTTC.

Comments on this clonotype: One end of the junction does not line up with germline, which may come from a read error. V is TRBV27 and J is TRBJ2-3, with a tentative D call TRBD1 (5 bases). Germline V gene data show CDR1 as MNHEY and CDR2 as SMNVEV (reference sequence). The CDR3 consists of 15 residues. CDR3 region: CARSFRQSFTETQYF. The CDR3 DNA follows: TGTGCCAGGAGTTTCCGACAGAGTTTCACAGAGACGCAGTATTTC.

This clonotype has a single count. The genes are TRBV27 and TRBJ2-1; unclear D gene. Germline V gene lookup returns CDR1 MNHEY and CDR2 SMNVEV (reference sequence). The ends were cut back, 8 bases at V and 7 bases at J, with 18 bases in the middle. The CDR3 totals 14 residues. CDR3 in amino acids: CASLRSAGANEQFF. The CDR3 DNA is TGTGCCAGCCTACGTTCGGCAGGAGCTAATGAGCAGTTCTTC.

The chain links TRBV11-1 to TRBJ2-6, with no clear D. The germline CDR1 and CDR2 sequences are SGHAT and FQDESV (reference sequence). CDR3 size: 16 residues. V was clipped by 8 bases and J by 0 bases, with 14 bases between them. This chain's CDR3 is CASRLGHHSGANVLTF. The CDR3 region has the DNA TGTGCCAGCCGCCTGGGTCATCACTCTGGGGCCAACGTCCTGACTTTC. Based on the CDR3 plus reference TRBV11-1 and TRBJ2-6, the full variable domain is EAEVAQSPRYKITEKSQAVAFWCDPISGHATLYWYRQILGQGPELLVQFQDESVVDDSQLPKDRFSAERLKGVDSTLKIQPAELGDSAMYLCASRLGHHSGANVLTFGAGSRLTVL.

The rearrangement uses TRBV27 and TRBJ2-4; D is unclear. The J call may be in error: the DNA end matches TRBJ2-1 better. CDR3 length: 14 residues. Per the germline V gene, CDR1 is MNHEY and CDR2 is SMNVEV (reference sequence). The CDR3, as DNA: TGTGCCAGCAGTTTATGGGGTTTATTGAATGAGCAGTTCTTC. Translated: CASSLWGLLNEQFF.

About this clonotype itself: A read error may produce the germline difference seen at one junction end. This chain uses TRBV24-1 with TRBJ2-3, with D tentatively TRBD2 (6 bases). Germline V lookup: CDR1 KGHDR, CDR2 SFDVKD. This CDR3 is 13 amino acids long. CDR3 bases: TGTGCCCCCAGTGGAGGGGCGAAAGAGACGCAGTATTTT. Its protein product is CAPSGGAKETQYF.

This clonotype was counted ten times or more. This chain connects TRBV6-5 to TRBJ1-2, with D uncertain. V lost 4 bases and J 0 bases, leaving 6 bases between the germline ends. The CDR3 is made up of 13 amino acids. Germline CDR1 MNHEY, CDR2 SVGAGI. The CDR3: CASSFGANYGYTF. The CDR3 DNA sequence: TGTGCCAGCAGTTTCGGGGCTAACTATGGCTACACCTTC.

The chain joins TRBV11-1 to TRBJ1-1; maybe TRBD1 (5 bases). The V end lost 4 bases, the J end lost 1 base, and 10 bases lay between the germline ends. This CDR3 is built from 14 residues. Germline values: CDR1 SGHAT, CDR2 FQDESV (reference sequence). The CDR3 DNA follows: TGTGCCAGCAGCTGGGGCGGCGGGAACACTGAAGCTTTCTTT. Encoded protein: CASSWGGGNTEAFF.